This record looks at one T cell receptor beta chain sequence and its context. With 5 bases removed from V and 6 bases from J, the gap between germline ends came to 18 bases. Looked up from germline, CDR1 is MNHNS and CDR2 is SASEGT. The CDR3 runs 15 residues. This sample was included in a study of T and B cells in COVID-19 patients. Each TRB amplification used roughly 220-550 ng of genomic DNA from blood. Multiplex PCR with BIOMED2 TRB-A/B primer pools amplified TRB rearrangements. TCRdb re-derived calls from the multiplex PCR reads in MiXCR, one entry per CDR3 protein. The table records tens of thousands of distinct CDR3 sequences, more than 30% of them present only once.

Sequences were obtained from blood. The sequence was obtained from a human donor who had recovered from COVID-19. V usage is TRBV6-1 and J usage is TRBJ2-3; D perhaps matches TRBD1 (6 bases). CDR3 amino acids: CASSRTVVNWDTQYF. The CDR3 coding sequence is TGTGCCAGCAGTCGGACAGTAGTTAATTGGGATACGCAGTATTTT.